This T cell receptor beta chain was sequenced for a study of blood T cell repertoires in COVID-19. Study information: Italy, Spain and the United States were the sources of the convalescent and acute COVID-19 samples. From T cells, B-cell-depleted T cells, or PBMCs came the material, which was cDNA or gDNA.

As originally analysed: Nucleated cell number was recorded as an estimate derived from reference gene primer amplification. Only in-frame clones appear in the TCRdb table, and some are missing; sequencing was by immunoSEQ multiplex PCR. The D gene and trimming were derived from the DNA, and the V and J assignments and clone size from that table. In the table there are around 180,000 clones, roughly four fifths of which are singletons. Specimen: peripheral blood. This TCR was sampled from a human donor in a cohort sampled during active COVID-19.

CDR3 DNA sequence: TGTGCCAGCAGCGTAGTTTTCGGGGGGGACACTGAAGCTTTCTTT. Amino acid sequence: CASSVVFGGDTEAFF. This rearrangement joins TRBV9 to TRBJ1-1, with D perhaps matching TRBD1 (5 bases). The ends were cut back, 0 bases at V and 3 bases at J, with 12 bases in the middle. This CDR3 spans 15 amino acids. CDR1 and CDR2 from the germline V gene are SGDLS and YYNGEE.